Listed here are 31 T cell receptor beta chains from one sample, sequenced in a study of lymphopenia after photon versus proton radiotherapy. Assay used: immunoSEQ multiplex PCR; TCRdb lists only in-frame clones, some missing. This table holds 75,000 to 95,000 clones, around 88% found once. This sample comprised peripheral blood, obtained from a patient treated with proton-based radiotherapy. Source of these receptors: a man in his 60s with pancreatic cancer.

This chain connects TRBV2 to TRBJ2-4, with D possibly being TRBD2 (6 bases). The CDR3 is made up of 13 amino acids. V gave up 7 bases and J gave up 9 bases, with 16 bases separating them. Germline loops: CDR1 SNHLY, CDR2 FYNNEI. CDR3 residues: CASILEGTGIQYF. In DNA, the CDR3 is TGTGCCAGCATCCTGGAGGGGACGGGCATTCAGTACTTC.

This sequence joins TRBV7-6 and TRBJ2-7; TRBD2 aligns across 7 bases. The CDR3 runs to 11 residues. V gave up 11 bases and J gave up 1 base; unmatched junction bases: 2. Germline CDR1 and CDR2: SGHVS and FNYEAQ. CDR3 amino acids: CAPGGSYEQYF. In nucleotides, the CDR3 is TGTGCCCCGGGAGGATCCTACGAGCAGTACTTC.

The genes are TRBV2 and TRBJ1-1, with a weak D call TRBD1 (6 bases). Germline V gives CDR1 SNHLY, CDR2 FYNNEI. V lost 0 bases and J 0 bases, leaving 8 bases between the germline ends. This CDR3 spans 15 amino acids. CDR3 region: CASSEAAGVNTEAFF. DNA of the CDR3: TGTGCCAGCAGTGAAGCTGCAGGGGTGAACACTGAAGCTTTCTTT.

The chain links TRBV6-1 to TRBJ1-2; D may be TRBD1 (5 bases). CDR1 and CDR2 (germline): MNHNS, SASEGT. The CDR3 contains 12 residues. The germline V and J ends were trimmed by 5 bases and 8 bases, with 12 bases remaining between them. CDR3 coding DNA: TGTGCCAGCAGTTGGACAAGGGAAGGCTACACCTTC. Protein sequence: CASSWTREGYTF.

This sequence joins TRBV6-4 and TRBJ2-5; D might be TRBD1 (6 bases). Between the trimmed V and J ends, which lost 7 bases and 4 bases, there was a span of 10 bases. The CDR3 runs 12 residues. Germline CDR1 reads MRHNA; CDR2 reads SNTAGT. The CDR3 loop reads CASIRQAETQYF. The CDR3 bases are TGTGCCAGCATCAGACAGGCAGAGACCCAGTACTTC.

In this sample, this clone turned up once. The J gene is TRBJ1-1, the V gene TRBV11-3, with D tentatively TRBD1 (6 bases). The V gene lost 2 bases and the J gene lost 4 bases, with 11 bases spanning the gap. The CDR3 runs 14 residues. Germline V gene lookup returns CDR1 SGHNT and CDR2 YENEEA. For the CDR3, the DNA is TGTGCCAGCAGCTTAAGGGGCAGGGGCACTGAAGCTTTCTTT. This encodes CASSLRGRGTEAFF.

The V gene is TRBV5-1, the J gene TRBJ2-2; 9 nucleotides agree with TRBD1. The CDR3 totals 20 residues. The ends lost 2 bases at V and 7 bases at J; junction bases unmatched: 21. Germline CDR1 SGHRS, CDR2 YFSETQ. The CDR3 DNA reads TGCGCCAGCAGCTTTACTTCCCTCGGATCCGGGACAGGGAAGCGCGGGGAGCTGTTTTTT. This encodes CASSFTSLGSGTGKRGELFF.

The genes are TRBV15 and TRBJ2-2; TRBD1 might be the D (6 bases). Germline loops: CDR1 LNHNV, CDR2 YYDKDF (reference sequence). The ends were cut back, 3 bases at V and 4 bases at J, with 12 bases in the middle. The length of the CDR3 is 15 residues. The CDR3 region is CATSRELGATGELFF. DNA for the CDR3: TGTGCCACCAGCAGGGAGTTGGGGGCCACCGGGGAGCTGTTTTTT. The full variable domain, rest sourced from reference TRBV15 and TRBJ2-2, is DAMVIQNPRYQVTQFGKPVTLSCSQTLNHNVMYWYQQKSSQAPKLLFHYYDKDFNNEADTPDNFQSRRPNTSFCFLDIRSPGLGDTAMYLCATSRELGATGELFFGEGSRLTVL.

This clone was picked up one time. The gene calls are TRBV5-6 and TRBJ2-7; no definite D call. This CDR3 has 11 amino acids. V was pared by 4 bases and J by 4 bases, with 6 bases between. Germline-derived CDR1 and CDR2 are SGHDT and YYEEEE. CDR3 loop: CASSRDYEQYF. In nucleotides, the CDR3 is TGTGCCAGCAGCAGGGATTACGAGCAGTACTTC.

The rearrangement uses TRBV5-6 and TRBJ2-1, with a possible D match to TRBD1 (5 bases). There are 15 residues in the CDR3. Germline loops: CDR1 SGHDT, CDR2 YYEEEE. Between the trimmed V and J ends, which lost 1 base and 4 bases, there was a span of 12 bases. DNA of the CDR3: TGTGCCAGCAGCTTGTCCCAGGGCCTATACAATGAGCAGTTCTTC. As protein: CASSLSQGLYNEQFF.

This clone appeared a single time. The genes are TRBV2 and TRBJ1-4; 7 bases are shared with TRBD1. Trimming cost V 5 bases and J 7 bases; bases outside gene matches: 7. CDR3 size: 14 residues. From germline, CDR1 is SNHLY and CDR2 FYNNEI. The DNA of the CDR3 is TGTGCCAGCAGTCCCGACAGGGTGACTGAAAAACTGTTTTTT. Residues: CASSPDRVTEKLFF.

J is TRBJ2-3 and V is TRBV30; maybe TRBD2 (7 bases). There are 17 residues in the CDR3. Germline V gene sequence: CDR1 GTSNPN, CDR2 SVGIG (reference sequence). Between the trimmed V and J ends, which lost 7 bases and 2 bases, there was a span of 25 bases. CDR3 nucleotide sequence: TGTGCCTCCGACCTAAAAGTGGCGGGGGCATTCACAGATACGCAGTATTTT. Translated, it gives CASDLKVAGAFTDTQYF.

The rearrangement uses TRBV9 and TRBJ1-1; D is unclear. The germline gives CDR1 SGDLS, CDR2 YYNGEE. The CDR3 is 14 residues long. The V end was cut by 2 bases, the J end by 1 base, with 9 bases between. The CDR3 reads CASSVSGGNTEAFF. CDR3 coding DNA: TGTGCCAGCAGCGTGAGTGGCGGGAACACTGAAGCTTTCTTT.

V usage is TRBV5-5 and J usage is TRBJ2-7, with D perhaps TRBD1 (5 bases). This CDR3 has 13 amino acids. CDR1 is SGHKS, CDR2 YYEKEE, per germline (reference sequence). With 0 bases removed from V and 7 bases from J, the gap between germline ends came to 11 bases. CDR3 in amino acids: CASSLGQGTEQYF. Written as DNA, the CDR3 is TGTGCCAGCAGCTTGGGGCAGGGCACAGAGCAGTACTTC.

V usage is TRBV5-1 and J usage is TRBJ2-2; D gene ambiguous. CDR3 size: 16 residues. The ends were cut back, 4 bases at V and 6 bases at J, with 19 bases in the middle. Germline V CDR1 and CDR2: SGHRS, YFSETQ. Here the CDR3 reads CASSPRANRRPGELFF. The CDR3 bases are TGCGCCAGCAGCCCACGAGCGAATCGGCGTCCCGGGGAGCTGTTTTTT.

The sample holds one count of this clone. V usage is TRBV30 and J usage is TRBJ1-5, with a tentative D call TRBD1 (5 bases). CDR1 and CDR2 from the germline V gene are GTSNPN and SVGIG (reference sequence). With 0 bases removed from V and 3 bases from J, the gap between germline ends came to 12 bases. The CDR3 extends over 15 amino acids. The CDR3 sequence is CAWSVRGVANQPQHF. CDR3 DNA sequence: TGTGCCTGGAGTGTAAGAGGGGTGGCCAATCAGCCCCAGCATTTT.

The chain combines TRBV6-5 with TRBJ2-1; 8 nucleotides align to TRBD2. The germline V gene encodes CDR1 MNHEY and CDR2 SVGAGI. The CDR3 is made up of 15 amino acids. V dropped 8 bases and J dropped 5; count of bases not matched to a gene: 11. CDR3 amino acids: CASRRGGRSDNEQFF. The CDR3 nucleotides read TGTGCCAGCCGTCGGGGGGGACGCAGCGACAATGAGCAGTTCTTC.

The V gene is TRBV11-1, the J gene TRBJ2-7; 11 bases fit TRBD2. CDR1 is SGHAT and CDR2 is FQDESV in the germline V gene (reference sequence). V dropped 0 bases and J dropped 0; count of bases not matched to a gene: 7. The length of the CDR3 is 18 residues. The CDR3 loop is CASSLAGGLAASSYEQYF. The CDR3 DNA reads as TGTGCCAGCAGCTTAGCCGGGGGACTAGCGGCCAGCTCCTACGAGCAGTACTTC. Full variable domain (missing parts from reference TRBV11-1 and TRBJ2-7): EAEVAQSPRYKITEKSQAVAFWCDPISGHATLYWYRQILGQGPELLVQFQDESVVDDSQLPKDRFSAERLKGVDSTLKIQPAELGDSAMYLCASSLAGGLAASSYEQYFGPGTRLTVT.

CDR3 bases: TGTGCCAGCAGTGCCTTTCTGAGAACTTTCGGGGGCTACAATGAGCAGTTCTTC. It is translated as CASSAFLRTFGGYNEQFF. V gene TRBV6-1 combines with J gene TRBJ2-1; D possibly corresponds to TRBD2 (6 bases). V was shortened by 4 bases and J by 3 bases, with 22 bases between the two germline ends. The CDR3 runs 18 residues. CDR1 MNHNS and CDR2 SASEGT come from the germline V gene.

Here the CDR3 reads CASPASVGSTSTDTQYF. CDR3 nucleotide sequence: TGTGCCAGTCCAGCTTCCGTTGGGAGCACTAGCACAGATACGCAGTATTTT. J is TRBJ2-3 and V is TRBV5-8; TRBD2 might be the D (5 bases). The germline CDR1 and CDR2 sequences are SGHTS and YDEGEE. CDR3 length equals 17 residues. Trimming took off 8 bases at V and 0 bases at J, with 22 bases between the two ends.

The rearrangement links TRBV6-4 to TRBJ2-5; TRBD2 matches at 9 bases. CDR1 is MRHNA and CDR2 is SNTAGT in the germline V gene. The CDR3 is made up of 17 amino acids. V lost 5 bases and J lost 3; bases outside the gene matches: 13. CDR3 DNA: TGTGCCAGCAGTAACAGGGTGTGGGCTAGCGGGGAAGAGACCCAGTACTTC. Protein: CASSNRVWASGEETQYF.

The chain is built from TRBV5-4 and TRBJ2-7, with D possibly being TRBD1 (5 bases). The CDR3 spans 13 residues. V lost 0 bases and J 4 bases, leaving 8 bases between the germline ends. Germline loops: CDR1 SGHNT, CDR2 YYREEE (reference sequence). The CDR3 DNA reads TGTGCCAGCAGCTTGGTCCCAGGGTACGAGCAGTACTTC. Translated, it gives CASSLVPGYEQYF.

The V and J genes are TRBV5-1 and TRBJ2-3; 11 bases align to TRBD2. The CDR3 runs 17 residues. After removal of 5 bases from V and 2 bases from J, the junction contained 10 bases not matched to a gene. The germline V gene encodes CDR1 SGHRS and CDR2 YFSETQ. The CDR3 is CASRKGTSGALTDTQYF. The CDR3 DNA is TGCGCCAGCAGAAAAGGGACTAGCGGAGCCCTCACAGATACGCAGTATTTT.

V usage is TRBV28 and J usage is TRBJ2-7, with a weak D call TRBD1 (5 bases). There are 14 residues in the CDR3. The V end lost 7 bases, the J end lost 7 bases, and 20 bases lay between the germline ends. Germline V lookup: CDR1 MDHEN, CDR2 SYDVKM. The DNA of the CDR3 is TGTGCCAGCACCTCCCGGCCAGGGCGTTCTGAGCAGTACTTC. Its protein is CASTSRPGRSEQYF. The variable domain in full, with the rest retrieved from reference TRBV28 and TRBJ2-7, is DVKVTQSSRYLVKRTGEKVFLECVQDMDHENMFWYRQDPGLGLRLIYFSYDVKMKEKGDIPEGYSVSREKKERFSLILESASTNQTSMYLCASTSRPGRSEQYFGPGTRLTVT.

The rearrangement joins TRBV4-1 to TRBJ2-2; the D is unclear. Germline V gives CDR1 MGHRA, CDR2 YSYEKL. V was trimmed by 3 bases and J by 3 bases, leaving 5 bases between them. The CDR3 length is 13 residues. CDR3 DNA: TGCGCCAGCAGCCACGTTGACACCGGGGAGCTGTTTTTT. Amino acids: CASSHVDTGELFF.

This clone occurred a few times. This same CDR3 is encoded by further DNA sequences in the sample. DNA for the CDR3: TGTGCCTGGAGTGTGGGGGACCCCAGGGAGACCCAGTACTTC. It translates to CAWSVGDPRETQYF. The chain has TRBV30 and TRBJ2-5; D possibly uses TRBD1 or TRBD2 (5 bases each). This CDR3 region has 14 residues. Germline values: CDR1 GTSNPN, CDR2 SVGIG (reference sequence). The ends were cut back, 0 bases at V and 5 bases at J, with 13 bases in the middle.

This clone was detected only a few times. The chain joins TRBV18 to TRBJ1-1, with D maybe TRBD1 (6 bases). Trimming shortened V by 2 bases and J by 2 bases, and 9 bases separated the two germline ends. This CDR3 is 14 amino acids long. CDR1 is KGHSH and CDR2 is LQKENI in the germline V gene. The CDR3 sequence: CASSPNRENTEAFF. The CDR3, as DNA: TGTGCCAGCTCACCAAACAGGGAAAACACTGAAGCTTTCTTT.

This chain links TRBV9 with TRBJ2-3; TRBD1 aligns across 12 bases. The CDR3 loop spans 16 amino acids. Germline V gene sequence: CDR1 SGDLS, CDR2 YYNGEE. Unmatched junction bases numbered 6, after V lost 3 bases and J lost 4 bases. The CDR3 region is CASSAGTGGASDTQYF. The DNA for the CDR3 is TGTGCCAGCAGCGCCGGGACAGGGGGCGCATCAGATACGCAGTATTTT.

The V call is TRBV11-3, the J call TRBJ2-7; the D is unclear. Germline-derived CDR1 and CDR2 are SGHNT and YENEEA. This CDR3 has 13 amino acids. V lost 5 bases and J lost 2, with 10 bases in between. For the CDR3, the DNA is TGTGCCAGCAGCCCCCACCGGACCTACGAGCAGTACTTC. Translating it yields CASSPHRTYEQYF.

This clone was detected only a few times. The chain recombines TRBV6-6 with TRBJ1-5; D is unresolved. The CDR3 totals 15 residues. Trimming took 6 bases from V and 9 from J, leaving 21 bases between them. Germline assignment: CDR1 MNHNY and CDR2 SVGAGI (reference sequence). The CDR3 region is CASSPTVAPVWPQHF. The CDR3, as DNA: TGTGCCAGCAGCCCCACAGTTGCCCCGGTGTGGCCCCAGCATTTT.

DNA of the CDR3: TGTGCCAGCAGTTTAAGAGAGCGGTGGTCGGCCTACGAGCAGTACTTC. Translating it yields CASSLRERWSAYEQYF. This sequence joins TRBV28 and TRBJ2-7, with a weak D call TRBD2 (5 bases). V was trimmed by 2 bases and J by 2 bases, leaving 16 bases between them. The CDR3 is 16 amino acids. The V gene's germline CDR1 is MDHEN and CDR2 SYDVKM.